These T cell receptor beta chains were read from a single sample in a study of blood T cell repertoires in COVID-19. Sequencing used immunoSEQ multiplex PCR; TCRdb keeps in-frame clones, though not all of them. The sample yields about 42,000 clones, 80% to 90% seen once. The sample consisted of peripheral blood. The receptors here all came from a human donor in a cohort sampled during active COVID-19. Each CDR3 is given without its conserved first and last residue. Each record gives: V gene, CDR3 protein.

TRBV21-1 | ASRHIGLAGVYEQY
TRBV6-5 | ASGPGGFYGYT
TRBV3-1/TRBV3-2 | ASSQGQGTDTQY
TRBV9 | ASSVGQDQPQH
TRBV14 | ASSLDRNTEAF
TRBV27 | ASSFTGPNQPQH
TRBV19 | ASISASGSYNEQF
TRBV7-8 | ASSLGQGEEKLF
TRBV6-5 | ASSPGYGNQPQH
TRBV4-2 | ASSRDRGFSNEKLF
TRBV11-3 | ASSLSSNNEQF
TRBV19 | ASSIGGTGLNTGELF
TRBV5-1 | ASSLGASGTTGELF
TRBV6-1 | ASSEWGRESAPLH
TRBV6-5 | ASSTRPDTQY
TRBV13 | ASSPHGTQGEQY
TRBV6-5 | ASSSPTGEQF
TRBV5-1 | ASSSTGTGSYGYT
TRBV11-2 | ASSLDGGAIDTQY
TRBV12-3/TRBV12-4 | ASRLQGYNEQY
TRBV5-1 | ASSPSGTGIGEKLF
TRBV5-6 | ASSLVGRGGEQY
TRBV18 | ASSLRASGDSTDTQY
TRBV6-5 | ASRTGENIQY
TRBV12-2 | ASRKGSNQPQH
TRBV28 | ASKSGQMNSPLH
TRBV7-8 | ASSRPPEEKLF
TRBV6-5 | ASGRTGSYEKLF
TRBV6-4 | ASSPDSSGNTIY
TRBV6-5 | ASMGTQAAETQY
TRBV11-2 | ASSSTEAYSPLH
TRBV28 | ASSLWGTADEKLF
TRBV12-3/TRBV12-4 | ASSLVLELF
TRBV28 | ASSSGTGPKH
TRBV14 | ASSRLGGNEQF
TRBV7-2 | ASSRGPQGEETQY
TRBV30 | AWSSFQSLQY
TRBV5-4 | ASSVRETQY
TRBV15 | ATSKPGPKSGGPSTDTQY
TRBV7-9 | ASSLTLSGANVLT
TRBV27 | ASSSRGGWDQPQH
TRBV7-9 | ASSLVFGLNFTQF
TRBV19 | ASRPQGKAGNTIY
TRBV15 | ATSRGGGRLGTEAF
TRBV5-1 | ASSPGVRGNEKLF
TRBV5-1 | ASSKDSEGLGYT
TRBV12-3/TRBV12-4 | ASSWSRGAQY
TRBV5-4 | ASSWDRNTEAF
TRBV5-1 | ASSWIAGDPGNEQF
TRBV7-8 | ASSLGGGGYT
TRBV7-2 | ASARDSYNEQF
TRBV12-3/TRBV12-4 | ASSRTGGGKAF
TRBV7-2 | ASSWQGLGGDTQY
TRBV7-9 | ASSVRQGPYEQY
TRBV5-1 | ASSLFETGSSYEQY
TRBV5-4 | ASRPGRSSYEQY